The 22 T cell receptor beta chains below come from one sample, sequenced in a study of shared clonotypes between healthy human individuals. Some clones are missing from TCRdb's copy, which holds only in-frame ones; the method was immunoSEQ multiplex PCR. The sample yields about 380,000 clones, approximately 97% seen once. Source material: memory CD8+ T cells sorted from blood. The subset denotes: CD45RO+ cells pooled with CCR7-negative TemRA cells. These TCRs come from a man between 25 and 39 years old in good health.

The chain recombines TRBV5-8 with TRBJ1-1; no firm D call. The germline V gene encodes CDR1 SGHTS and CDR2 YDEGEE. There are 12 residues in the CDR3. V was pared by 4 bases and J by 0 bases, with 4 bases between. The chain's CDR3 is CASSLLNTEAFF. The CDR3 DNA reads TGTGCCAGCAGCCTCTTGAACACTGAAGCTTTCTTT.

V and J are TRBV12-5 and TRBJ1-2; D is unclear. The ends were cut back, 6 bases at V and 3 bases at J, with 14 bases in the middle. The CDR3 has 14 residues. The germline CDR1 and CDR2 sequences are LGHNT and FRNRAP. The CDR3 spells CASGLDKRDYGYTF. The CDR3 DNA reads TGTGCTAGTGGGCTCGACAAAAGGGACTATGGCTACACCTTC.

In the case of this clone: The junction does not match germline at one end; this may be a read error. The chain joins TRBV7-7 to TRBJ2-1; 8 positions match TRBD1. Germline CDR1 is SSHAT and CDR2 is FNYEAQ (reference sequence). The CDR3 runs to 15 residues. The CDR3 loop is CASSLVQGAYNEQFF. Here the CDR3 DNA reads TGTGCTAGCAGCTTAGTTCAGGGGGCGTACAATGAGCAGTTCTTC. Together with reference TRBV7-7 and TRBJ2-1, the CDR3 gives the full variable domain: GAGVSQSPRYKVTKRGQDVTLRCDPISSHATLYWYQQALGQGPEFLTYFNYEAQPDKSGLPSDRFSAERPEGSISTLTIQRTEQRDSAMYRCASSLVQGAYNEQFFGPGTRLTVL.

For the CDR3, the DNA is TGTGCCAGTAGTATTGAGGGGAAGGGAGGCTACACCTTC. It specifies CASSIEGKGGYTF. V and J are TRBV19 and TRBJ1-2; weak D call: TRBD1 (5 bases). This CDR3 is built from 13 residues. In germline, CDR1 is LNHDA, CDR2 SQIVND (reference sequence). The V gene lost 3 bases and the J gene lost 8 bases, with 13 bases spanning the gap.

The chain has TRBV9 and TRBJ2-1, with D possibly being TRBD1 or TRBD2 (5 bases each). This CDR3 has 15 amino acids. Trimming pared 1 base from V and 0 bases from J, leaving 8 bases between. From germline, CDR1 is SGDLS and CDR2 YYNGEE. For the CDR3, the DNA is TGTGCCAGCAGCGTAATGGGGGACTCCTACAATGAGCAGTTCTTC. Its protein product is CASSVMGDSYNEQFF.

The V call is TRBV19, the J call TRBJ2-1, with D possibly matching TRBD2 (7 bases). Germline V gene sequence: CDR1 LNHDA, CDR2 SQIVND (reference sequence). V was clipped by 4 bases and J by 5 bases, with 21 bases between them. The CDR3 sequence is 17 residues long. In nucleotides, the CDR3 is TGTGCCAGTAGTAGCTCCGGGCGGGGGCTAGAGGACAATGAGCAGTTCTTC. This translates into CASSSSGRGLEDNEQFF.

The gene calls are TRBV5-6 and TRBJ2-7; 9 nucleotides line up with TRBD1. Unmatched junction bases numbered 8, after V lost 4 bases and J lost 3 bases. CDR3 length: 15 residues. The germline CDR1 and CDR2 sequences are SGHDT and YYEEEE. The CDR3 reads CASSPGTGSIYEQYF. DNA for the CDR3: TGTGCCAGCAGCCCCGGGACAGGGAGTATCTACGAGCAGTACTTC.

This clone has only one observation. The chain employs TRBV7-2 and TRBJ2-7; perhaps TRBD2 as D (6 bases). Germline V gene data show CDR1 as SGHTA and CDR2 as FQGNSA. CDR3 length: 11 residues. V lost 8 bases to trimming and J lost 7 bases, with 12 bases between them. CDR3 nucleotides: TGTGCCAGCGGGGAGGCACGGGAGCAGTACTTC. Translated, it gives CASGEAREQYF.

The chain recombines TRBV2 with TRBJ2-1, with TRBD1 identical over 7 bases. The J segment lost 15 bases and the V segment lost 4 bases, leaving 15 bases of the junction unmatched. The length of the CDR3 is 14 residues. Germline CDR1 reads SNHLY; CDR2 reads FYNNEI. CDR3 protein: CASSVVPGQLFGFF. The CDR3, as DNA: TGTGCCAGCAGTGTCGTCCCGGGACAGCTTTTCGGGTTCTTC.

The chain links TRBV5-4 to TRBJ1-5; maybe TRBD1 (5 bases). The V gene lost 5 bases and the J gene lost 3 bases, with 12 bases spanning the gap. Looked up from germline, CDR1 is SGHNT and CDR2 is YYREEE (reference sequence). This CDR3 comprises 14 residues. CDR3 in DNA: TGTGCCAGCAGTTATCAGGGCTCCAATCAGCCCCAGCATTTT. Amino acids: CASSYQGSNQPQHF.

CDR3 sequence reads: CASSSGLASEQFF. The DNA for the CDR3 is TGTGCCAGCAGCTCGGGACTAGCGAGTGAGCAGTTCTTC. This sequence joins TRBV7-2 and TRBJ2-1; 10 positions agree with TRBD2. Trimming removed 4 bases from V and 9 bases from J; junction bases left unmatched: 3. The CDR3 has 13 amino acids. Germline CDR1 SGHTA, CDR2 FQGNSA.

This sequence joins TRBV5-1 and TRBJ2-3, with D perhaps TRBD1 (5 bases). Germline V gives CDR1 SGHRS, CDR2 YFSETQ. This CDR3 has 14 amino acids. V lost 1 base and J 4 bases, leaving 10 bases between the germline ends. The CDR3 DNA follows: TGCGCCAGCAGCTTGAAGGGGCTACCAGATACGCAGTATTTT. Its translation is CASSLKGLPDTQYF.

The chain recombines TRBV10-3 with TRBJ2-2; D ambiguous. Germline loops: CDR1 ENHRY, CDR2 SYGVKD. V was trimmed by 5 bases and J by 6 bases, leaving 7 bases between them. The CDR3 length is 12 residues. As DNA, the CDR3 is TGTGCCATCAGTTACGGTCCCGGGGAGCTGTTTTTT. Its protein is CAISYGPGELFF.

The chain combines TRBV11-2 with TRBJ2-7, with D unresolved. Trimming removed 5 bases at V and 3 bases at J, with 11 bases between. CDR1 and CDR2 (germline): SGHAT, FQNNGV. The CDR3 totals 13 residues. The CDR3 DNA is TGTGCCAGCAGCGCAAAAGGTCTCTACGAGCAGTACTTC. It translates to CASSAKGLYEQYF.

The chain links TRBV5-4 to TRBJ2-2; a weak D match, TRBD1 (8 bases). This CDR3 comprises 17 residues. V shed 4 bases and J shed 4 bases, with 20 bases lying between them. Germline-derived CDR1 and CDR2 are SGHNT and YYREEE (reference sequence). The CDR3 nucleotides are TGTGCCAGCAGCCAGGTTCACAGGGGGGGAACCACCGGGGAGCTGTTTTTT. Protein sequence: CASSQVHRGGTTGELFF.

The gene calls are TRBV25-1 and TRBJ2-2, with 7 bases aligning to TRBD1. CDR3 size: 15 residues. Per germline, CDR1 MGHDK and CDR2 SYGVNS. V was clipped by 2 bases and J by 5 bases; unmatched bases: 5. In nucleotides, the CDR3 is TGTGCCAGCAGTGAAAGGGCAGGGGGAACCGGGGAGCTGTTTTTT. Translating gives CASSERAGGTGELFF.

The chain uses TRBV7-2 and TRBJ2-4, with 7 bases fitting TRBD2. This CDR3 comprises 14 residues. Germline CDR1 SGHTA, CDR2 FQGNSA. With V trimmed by 3 bases and J by 8 bases, 7 bases remained unmatched. The CDR3 loop reads CASSLSRTRDIQYF. The CDR3 coding sequence is TGTGCCAGCAGCTTGTCCCGGACTAGAGACATTCAGTACTTC.

The J gene is TRBJ2-3, the V gene TRBV30; D gene uncertain. CDR1 is GTSNPN, CDR2 SVGIG, per germline (reference sequence). The CDR3 has 10 residues. The germline V and J ends were trimmed by 0 bases and 8 bases, with 3 bases remaining between them. The CDR3 sequence: CAWSVRTQYF. CDR3 nucleotide sequence: TGTGCCTGGAGTGTTCGTACGCAGTATTTT.

V and J are TRBV12-5 and TRBJ1-2; 7 positions match TRBD1. Germline CDR1 reads LGHNT; CDR2 reads FRNRAP. The CDR3 contains 13 residues. With V trimmed by 5 bases and J by 3 bases, 3 bases remained unmatched. CDR3 sequence: CASGLGQDYGYTF. In DNA, the CDR3 is TGTGCTAGTGGTCTTGGACAGGACTATGGCTACACCTTC.

The chain recombines TRBV6-6 with TRBJ2-7, with TRBD2 matching 7 bases. The CDR3 loop spans 15 amino acids. Looked up from germline, CDR1 is MNHNY and CDR2 is SVGAGI (reference sequence). The V gene end was trimmed by 6 bases and the J gene end by 3 bases; junction bases not matched to a gene: 11. CDR3 region: CASRPLAAPIYEQYF. The CDR3, as DNA: TGTGCCAGCAGGCCCCTAGCGGCCCCGATCTACGAGCAGTACTTC.

As regards this clone: Sequence at one end of the junction differs from germline and may be a read error. The rearrangement links TRBV6-6 to TRBJ1-1; D may be TRBD1 (5 bases). The CDR3 length is 11 residues. Germline lookup yields CDR1 MNHNY and CDR2 SVGAGI (reference sequence). CDR3: CACRVARAAFF. The DNA for the CDR3 is TGTGCCTGCAGGGTGGCACGGGCAGCTTTCTTT.

This chain joins TRBV4-1 and TRBJ2-1; 10 bases align to TRBD2. CDR1 and CDR2 from the germline V gene are MGHRA and YSYEKL. The CDR3 runs 20 residues. Losses at the gene ends were 1 base for V and 1 base for J; bases not matched to a gene: 13. CDR3 sequence: CASSQVQGLGSGRSYNEQFF. In DNA, the CDR3 is TGCGCCAGCAGCCAAGTTCAGGGGCTGGGTAGCGGGAGGTCCTACAATGAGCAGTTCTTC.